This passage covers 14 T cell receptor beta chains from one sample sequenced in a study of shared clonotypes between healthy human individuals. The naive CD8 subset, CD45RO-negative cells positively selected for CCR7, excluded terminally differentiated effector memory CD45RA+ cells. Libraries were prepared by immunoSEQ multiplex PCR; TCRdb keeps only in-frame clonotypes and omits some of them. The sample shows about 2.2 million clones, 90% to 95% of them seen only once. Sequencing was done on a sample of naive CD8+ T cells from PBMCs. The receptors derive from a young man in good health. Some clones in this sample may be carry-over from other donors' samples.

The chain is built from TRBV28 and TRBJ2-7, with unresolved D. CDR1 and CDR2 (germline): MDHEN, SYDVKM. The V gene lost 2 bases and the J gene lost 2 bases, with 7 bases spanning the gap. CDR3 length equals 13 residues. CDR3 sequence (DNA): TGTGCCAGCAGTTTAGACAAGCCCTACGAGCAGTACTTC. Protein sequence: CASSLDKPYEQYF.

This clone appeared a single time. The gene calls are TRBV11-2 and TRBJ2-7, with 11 bases matching TRBD1. Losses at the gene ends were 5 bases for V and 3 bases for J; bases not matched to a gene: 6. CDR1 and CDR2 (germline): SGHAT, FQNNGV. The CDR3 length is 15 residues. The CDR3 DNA is TGTGCCAGCAGCCCCGGGACAGGGGGGGTCTACGAGCAGTACTTC. Protein sequence: CASSPGTGGVYEQYF.

This chain joins TRBV27 and TRBJ2-1, with D maybe TRBD2 (5 bases). Germline V lookup: CDR1 MNHEY, CDR2 SMNVEV (reference sequence). The V gene lost 3 bases and the J gene lost 7 bases, with 13 bases spanning the gap. There are 14 residues in the CDR3. The DNA for the CDR3 is TGTGCCAGCAGTTTTCGGGGATCAATAAATGAGCAGTTCTTC. Protein sequence: CASSFRGSINEQFF.

For this clone: Other nucleotide sequences in the sample specify the same CDR3. The chain is built from TRBV9 and TRBJ1-1; no firm D call. Germline V gene lookup returns CDR1 SGDLS and CDR2 YYNGEE. V was clipped by 4 bases and J by 0 bases, with 7 bases between them. The length of the CDR3 is 13 residues. CDR3 sequence: CASSLRLNTEAFF. CDR3 nucleotides: TGTGCCAGCAGCCTAAGGCTGAACACTGAAGCTTTCTTT.

The chain links TRBV11-2 to TRBJ1-1, with a tentative D call TRBD1 (6 bases). Germline assignment: CDR1 SGHAT and CDR2 FQNNGV. The CDR3 has 15 residues. Trimming pared 4 bases from V and 6 bases from J, leaving 18 bases between. The CDR3 sequence: CASSSHVGGKAEAFF. CDR3 bases: TGTGCCAGCAGCTCCCATGTAGGGGGTAAGGCTGAAGCTTTCTTT.

The rearrangement uses TRBV5-5 and TRBJ2-1, with D perhaps TRBD1 (5 bases). This CDR3 region has 13 residues. Germline V CDR1 and CDR2: SGHKS, YYEKEE (reference sequence). V was pared by 2 bases and J by 8 bases, with 11 bases between. The CDR3 region is CASSFIREDEQFF. CDR3 coding DNA: TGTGCCAGCAGCTTCATCAGGGAAGATGAGCAGTTCTTC.

This clone was counted between two and nine times. The chain combines TRBV6-5 with TRBJ1-1; D possibly corresponds to TRBD1 (5 bases). The germline gives CDR1 MNHEY, CDR2 SVGAGI. V lost 6 bases, J lost 6 bases, and 11 bases lay in between. The CDR3 covers 12 residues. The CDR3 protein is CASRGGEAEAFF. As DNA, the CDR3 is TGTGCCAGCAGGGGAGGGGAGGCTGAAGCTTTCTTT.

The chain combines TRBV6-5 with TRBJ2-7, with D possibly being TRBD2 (5 bases). V lost 6 bases and J 5 bases, leaving 14 bases between the germline ends. The V gene's germline CDR1 is MNHEY and CDR2 SVGAGI. The CDR3 covers 13 residues. The CDR3 coding sequence is TGTGCCAGCAGGGACGGACTTGGCCACGAGCAGTACTTC. Protein sequence: CASRDGLGHEQYF.

J is TRBJ2-5 and V is TRBV5-6; TRBD2 matches 9 bases. The V gene end was trimmed by 2 bases and the J gene end by 1 base; junction bases not matched to a gene: 3. The CDR3 contains 15 residues. Germline V gives CDR1 SGHDT, CDR2 YYEEEE. DNA for the CDR3: TGTGCCAGCAGCTTTAGCGGGAGCCCCCAAGAGACCCAGTACTTC. Translation: CASSFSGSPQETQYF.

Concerning this clone itself: Its ends do not fully match the called genes, so a read error is possible. The chain is built from TRBV18 and TRBJ2-3, with 10 positions matching TRBD1. Germline V gene sequence: CDR1 KGHSH, CDR2 LQKENI. The CDR3 is 16 amino acids. CDR3 bases: TGTGCCAGCTCAGCACCGGGACAGGGGCGGACAGATACGCAGTATTTT. This encodes CASSAPGQGRTDTQYF.

This chain joins TRBV27 and TRBJ2-6; D is unresolved. Trimming stripped 1 base from V and 0 bases from J, with 13 bases between. Germline V gene lookup returns CDR1 MNHEY and CDR2 SMNVEV (reference sequence). The CDR3 covers 18 residues. This chain's CDR3 is CASSLLAGIFSGANVLTF. The CDR3 bases are TGTGCCAGCAGTTTATTGGCAGGTATATTCTCTGGGGCCAACGTCCTGACTTTC.

V usage is TRBV7-8 and J usage is TRBJ2-3; 12 bases line up with TRBD2. CDR1 SGHVS and CDR2 FQNEAQ come from the germline V gene. The trim removed 4 bases at V and 7 bases at J, leaving 9 bases unmatched. CDR3 length: 16 amino acids. CDR3 coding DNA: TGTGCCAGCAGCTCCGCGACTAGCGGGAGTTCGAATACGCAGTATTTT. Translation: CASSSATSGSSNTQYF.

This clone has only one observation. This chain uses TRBV7-9 with TRBJ1-1; 7 bases match TRBD1. After removal of 4 bases from V and 8 bases from J, the junction contained 1 base not matched to a gene. Germline CDR1 and CDR2: SEHNR and FQNEAQ (reference sequence). This CDR3 is built from 11 residues. The CDR3: CASSSRGEAFF. The CDR3 region has the DNA TGTGCCAGCAGCTCCAGGGGGGAAGCTTTCTTT. The full variable domain, with the rest looked up from reference TRBV7-9 and TRBJ1-1, is DTGVSQNPRHKITKRGQNVTFRCDPISEHNRLYWYRQTLGQGPEFLTYFQNEAQLEKSRLLSDRFSAERPKGSFSTLEIQRTEQGDSAMYLCASSSRGEAFFGQGTRLTVV.

The chain has TRBV19 and TRBJ1-2; unclear D gene. V was shortened by 0 bases and J by 7 bases, with 6 bases between the two germline ends. CDR1 is LNHDA and CDR2 is SQIVND in the germline V gene (reference sequence). The length of the CDR3 is 12 residues. The CDR3, as DNA: TGTGCCAGTAGTATAGATCGGTTTGGCTACACCTTC. It is translated as CASSIDRFGYTF. The full variable domain, completed using reference TRBV19 and TRBJ1-2, is DGGITQSPKYLFRKEGQNVTLSCEQNLNHDAMYWYRQDPGQGLRLIYYSQIVNDFQKGDIAEGYSVSREKKESFPLTVTSAQKNPTAFYLCASSIDRFGYTFGSGTRLTVV.